This record covers a single T cell receptor beta chain. The data belong to a study of blood T cell repertoires in COVID-19. As for the study in general: PBMCs, B-cell-depleted T cells, or T cells were the source of the cDNA or gDNA that made up the material.

In the authors' workflow: Estimates of nucleated cell counts were drawn from the amplification of reference gene primers. Produced via immunoSEQ multiplex PCR; TCRdb's table is partial and in-frame only. The V and J calls and clone size were taken over from that table, and D and trimming were inferred from the DNA. The sample lists 95,000 to 110,000 clones, 88% occurring once. The CDR3 runs to 12 residues. Germline CDR1 reads SQVTM; CDR2 reads ANQGSEA. The V gene lost 2 bases and the J gene lost 6 bases, with 9 bases spanning the gap. The J gene is TRBJ2-3, the V gene TRBV29-1, with a possible D match to TRBD1 (5 bases). This sequence was found in a man in his forties or fifties with active or convalescent COVID-19. The sample consisted of peripheral blood. This CDR3 reads CSVERRADTQYF. The DNA of the CDR3 is TGCAGCGTTGAACGCAGGGCGGATACGCAGTATTTT.